These 13 T cell receptor beta chains originate from one sample sequenced in a study of T cell responses to AZD1222 COVID-19 vaccine. Libraries were prepared by immunoSEQ multiplex PCR; TCRdb keeps only in-frame clonotypes and omits some of them. The sample carries 100,000 to 150,000 clones, about 91% recorded once. Sequenced material: peripheral blood, taken 28 days after the second AZD1222 dose. Receptors originate from an adult who received the AZD1222 COVID-19 vaccine.

CDR3 residues: CASSEALQGYEQYF. The CDR3 coding sequence is TGTGCCAGCAGTGAAGCGCTTCAGGGTTACGAGCAGTACTTC. The rearrangement links TRBV2 to TRBJ2-7, with D tentatively TRBD1 (5 bases). Germline values: CDR1 SNHLY, CDR2 FYNNEI. V lost 0 bases and J 4 bases, leaving 10 bases between the germline ends. There are 14 residues in the CDR3.

The chain couples TRBV7-8 to TRBJ1-2; D gene ambiguous. Trimming cost V 1 base and J 3 bases, with 9 bases left between them. Germline V gene data show CDR1 as SGHVS and CDR2 as FQNEAQ. The CDR3 length is 14 residues. The CDR3 here is CASSLDETYYGYTF. The CDR3 DNA is TGTGCCAGCAGCTTAGATGAGACCTACTATGGCTACACCTTC.

This chain connects TRBV18 to TRBJ1-1; perhaps TRBD1 as D (6 bases). The germline V gene has CDR1 KGHSH and CDR2 LQKENI. CDR3 length: 17 residues. V lost 6 bases, J lost 5 bases, and 25 bases lay in between. CDR3 nucleotides: TGTGCCAGCTCTTACCAGGAAAGACAGGCGTCGGGAACTGAAGCTTTCTTT. Amino acid sequence: CASSYQERQASGTEAFF.

The V and J genes are TRBV4-1 and TRBJ2-1, with 7 bases lining up with TRBD2. CDR1 and CDR2 from the germline V gene are MGHRA and YSYEKL. The ends lost 3 bases at V and 9 bases at J; junction bases unmatched: 5. The CDR3 consists of 13 residues. The CDR3 is CASSQAPGGEQFF. DNA for the CDR3: TGCGCCAGCAGCCAGGCTCCGGGAGGTGAGCAGTTCTTC.

The V and J genes are TRBV7-2 and TRBJ1-1; D is undetermined. This CDR3 comprises 12 residues. The V end was cut by 5 bases, the J end by 7 bases, with 11 bases between. Germline V gene data show CDR1 as SGHTA and CDR2 as FQGNSA. CDR3 coding DNA: TGTGCCAGCAGCCCGCAAAATCTTGAAGCTTTCTTT. Its translation: CASSPQNLEAFF.

This clone was seen more than once but under ten times. The CDR3 here is CASSLARHLSNQPQHF. DNA for the CDR3: TGTGCCAGCAGCTTAGCGCGTCACCTTAGCAATCAGCCCCAGCATTTT. The rearrangement uses TRBV7-8 and TRBJ1-5, with D uncertain. The CDR3 extends over 16 amino acids. V shed 0 bases and J shed 0 bases, with 9 bases lying between them. Germline V lookup: CDR1 SGHVS, CDR2 FQNEAQ.

J is TRBJ2-2 and V is TRBV18, with 9 bases identical to TRBD1. Germline V gives CDR1 KGHSH, CDR2 LQKENI. The CDR3 covers 15 residues. With 3 bases clipped from V and 7 bases from J, the junction kept 6 bases outside the gene matches. The CDR3 loop is CASSPWTGESGELFF. DNA of the CDR3: TGTGCCAGCTCACCGTGGACAGGGGAGAGCGGGGAGCTGTTTTTT.

The CDR3 bases are TGTGCCAGCAGTGAAGAATACCCTGGACTAGCGGGTAACACCGGGGAGCTGTTTTTT. Amino acid sequence: CASSEEYPGLAGNTGELFF. The chain uses TRBV2 and TRBJ2-2; 11 positions agree with TRBD2. This CDR3 has 19 residues. V was clipped by 1 base and J by 2 bases; unmatched bases: 9. Germline CDR1 is SNHLY and CDR2 is FYNNEI. The full variable domain, rest sourced from reference TRBV2 and TRBJ2-2, is EPEVTQTPSHQVTQMGQEVILRCVPISNHLYFYWYRQILGQKVEFLVSFYNNEISEKSEIFDDQFSVERPDGSNFTLKIRSTKLEDSAMYFCASSEEYPGLAGNTGELFFGEGSRLTVL.

This clone came up a few times. The chain carries TRBV20-1 and TRBJ1-5, with D unresolved. The germline gives CDR1 DFQATT, CDR2 SNEGSKA (reference sequence). The germline V and J ends were trimmed by 3 bases and 0 bases, with 15 bases remaining between them. There are 16 residues in the CDR3. In DNA, the CDR3 is TGCAGTGCTAGTCTAGGGCCTCCTTATAGCAATCAGCCCCAGCATTTT. Its protein product is CSASLGPPYSNQPQHF.

The chain joins TRBV7-2 to TRBJ1-5, with 8 bases aligning to TRBD1. From germline, CDR1 is SGHTA and CDR2 FQGNSA. Trimming at V came to 4 bases and at J to 6 bases, leaving 11 bases not matched to a gene. The CDR3 contains 16 residues. Here the CDR3 DNA reads TGTGCCAGCAGCTCCCGGGACAGGAGGTTGGGTCAGCCCCAGCATTTT. Translating it yields CASSSRDRRLGQPQHF.

The V call is TRBV19, the J call TRBJ2-1; 7 bases match TRBD1. V lost 7 bases to trimming and J lost 7 bases; unmatched junction nucleotides: 7. CDR1 and CDR2 (germline): LNHDA, SQIVND (reference sequence). CDR3 length equals 13 residues. Here the CDR3 DNA reads TGTGCCAGTACCCCGGACAGGAAGAATGAGCAGTTCTTC. Translation: CASTPDRKNEQFF.

The chain recombines TRBV5-8 with TRBJ2-3; D not resolved. Germline CDR1 SGHTS, CDR2 YDEGEE. The CDR3 runs 11 residues. Trimming took off 4 bases at V and 2 bases at J, with 2 bases between the two ends. The CDR3 sequence: CASSATDTQYF. CDR3 in DNA: TGTGCCAGCAGCGCCACAGATACGCAGTATTTT.

V is TRBV5-1 and J is TRBJ1-6; no firm D call. Germline lookup yields CDR1 SGHRS and CDR2 YFSETQ. The CDR3 covers 14 residues. Between the trimmed V and J ends, which lost 0 bases and 6 bases, there was a span of 7 bases. This chain's CDR3 is CASSLGDFNSPLHF. CDR3 bases: TGCGCCAGCAGCTTGGGGGATTTTAATTCACCCCTCCACTTT.